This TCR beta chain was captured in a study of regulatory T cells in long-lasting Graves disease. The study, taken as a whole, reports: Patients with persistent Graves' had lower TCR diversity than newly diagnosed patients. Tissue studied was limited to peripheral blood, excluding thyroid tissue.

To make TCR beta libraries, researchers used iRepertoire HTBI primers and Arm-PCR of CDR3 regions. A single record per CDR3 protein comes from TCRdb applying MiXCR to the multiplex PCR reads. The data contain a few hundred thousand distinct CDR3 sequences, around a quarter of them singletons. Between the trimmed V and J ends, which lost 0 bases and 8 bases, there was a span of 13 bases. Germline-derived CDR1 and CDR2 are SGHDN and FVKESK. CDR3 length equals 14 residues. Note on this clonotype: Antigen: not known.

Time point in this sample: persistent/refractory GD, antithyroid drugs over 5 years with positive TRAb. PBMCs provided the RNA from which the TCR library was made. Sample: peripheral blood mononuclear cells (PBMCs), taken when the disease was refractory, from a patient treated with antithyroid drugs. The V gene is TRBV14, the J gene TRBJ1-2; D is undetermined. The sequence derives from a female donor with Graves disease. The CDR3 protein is CASSQEAGLGGYTF. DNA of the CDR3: TGTGCCAGCAGCCAAGAAGCGGGGTTGGGAGGCTACACCTTC.